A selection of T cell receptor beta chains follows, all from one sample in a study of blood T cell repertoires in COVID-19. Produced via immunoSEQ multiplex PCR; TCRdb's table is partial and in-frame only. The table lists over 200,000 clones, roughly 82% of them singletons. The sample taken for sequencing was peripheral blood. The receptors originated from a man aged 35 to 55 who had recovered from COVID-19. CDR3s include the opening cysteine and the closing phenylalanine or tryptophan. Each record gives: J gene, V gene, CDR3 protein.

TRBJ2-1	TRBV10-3	CAISESALAGIYNEQFF
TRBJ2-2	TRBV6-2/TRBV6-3	CASSDGSGRGTGELFF
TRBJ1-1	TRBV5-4	CASSTGQGRTEAFF
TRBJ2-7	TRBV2	CASRPGQLYEQYF
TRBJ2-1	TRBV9	CASSVGRREGHHEQFF
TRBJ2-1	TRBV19	CASSINDRSLGMRFF
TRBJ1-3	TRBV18	CASSRLSSVNTIYF
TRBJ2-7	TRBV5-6	CASSLPGQSSYEQYF
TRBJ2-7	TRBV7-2	CASSLVPAGKSYEQYF
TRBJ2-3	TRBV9	CASSAGTSGSTDTQYF
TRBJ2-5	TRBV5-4	CASSSGPRKGQETQYF
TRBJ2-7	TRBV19	CASSTPGQGNEQYF
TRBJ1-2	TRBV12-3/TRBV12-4	CASSWGGDGYTF
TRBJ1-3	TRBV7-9	CASSLALDSLSGNTIYF
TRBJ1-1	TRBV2	CASRYTGGLRNTEAFF
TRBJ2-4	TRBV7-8	CASSLAGTGENIQYF
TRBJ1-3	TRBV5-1	CASSFAGSDSGNTIYF
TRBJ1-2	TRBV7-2	CASSGRDSALGYTF
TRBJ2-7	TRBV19	CASSIGRRGDEQYF
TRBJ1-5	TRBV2	CASSEGGRNQPQHF
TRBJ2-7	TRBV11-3	CASSSGQGGSYEQYF
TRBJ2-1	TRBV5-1	CASSLDSYNEQFF
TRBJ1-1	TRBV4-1	CASSPDRVNMNTEAFF
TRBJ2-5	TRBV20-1	CRAGFVGTQYF
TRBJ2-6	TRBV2	CASSEGQGNGANVLTF
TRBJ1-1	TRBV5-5	CASSFRGLKPMNTEAFF
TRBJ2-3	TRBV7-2	CASSLVRGTDTQYF
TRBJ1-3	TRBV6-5	CASSYTAAGNTIYF
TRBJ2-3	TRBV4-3	CASSLRLAGDTQYF
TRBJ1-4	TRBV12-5	CASGLNRGGNEKLFF
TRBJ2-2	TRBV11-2	CASSSFRNTGELFF
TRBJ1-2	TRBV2	CASSSDGEPYGYTF
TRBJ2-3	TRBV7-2	CASSPSTSGRTDTQYF
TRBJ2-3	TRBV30	CAWSGSGGGNFITDTQYF
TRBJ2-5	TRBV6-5	CASRKREAGETQYF
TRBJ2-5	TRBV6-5	CASSRTRGAGETQYF
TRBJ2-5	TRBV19	CASSRGGAETQYF
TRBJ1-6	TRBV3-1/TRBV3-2	CASSLYNSPLHF
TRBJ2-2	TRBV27	CASGRGEQANTGELFF
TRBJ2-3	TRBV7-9	CASSPGTGDTDTQYF
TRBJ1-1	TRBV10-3	CAISEYIGRGSGNTEAFF
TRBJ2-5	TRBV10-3	CAISDMTGGQETQYF
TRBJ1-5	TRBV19	CASRGGSQSNQPQHF
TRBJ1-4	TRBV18	CASSRDSYNEKLFF
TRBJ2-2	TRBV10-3	CAISESIPSDTGELFF
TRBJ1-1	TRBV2	CASRTRQVHMNTEAFF
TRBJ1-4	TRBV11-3	CASSLGGNEKLFF